One TCR beta chain is described in this entry. What it recognizes is unknown. Produced via immunoSEQ multiplex PCR; TCRdb's table is partial and in-frame only. This sample has roughly 110,000 clones, with around 90% found just once. This sample was included in a study of T cell responses to AZD1222 COVID-19 vaccine. General observations from the study: Spike as a whole was targeted by vaccine-associated CD4 TCRs, dominant at 160-218 and 743-854. Among those given AZD1222, only 6 or 7 were seropositive at baseline. Donors were chiefly white British, with a greater number of females, and clonal diversity was perhaps underestimated.

V gave up 1 base and J gave up 8 bases, with 15 bases separating them. Per the germline V gene, CDR1 is SGHAT and CDR2 is FQNNGV. This CDR3 has 15 residues. This chain uses TRBV11-2 with TRBJ1-5; a possible D gene is TRBD1 (5 bases). The source is an adult in good health. Sequencing used peripheral blood, obtained on day 0 of AZD1222 vaccination. CDR3 nucleotides: TGTGCCAGCAGCTTAGGCCAGGGACGAGAAAAGCCCCAGCATTTT. It encodes CASSLGQGREKPQHF.